One and the same sample provided the 30 T cell receptor beta chains below, sequenced in a study of OX40 agonist ivuxolimab in advanced cancers. Data came from immunoSEQ multiplex PCR; TCRdb stores just in-frame clones and leaves some out. The sample includes 30,000 to 35,000 clones, over 85% of them seen just once. Source: CD4+ or CD8+ T cells sorted from blood, taken in a trial of the OX40 agonist ivuxolimab. The receptors come from an adult with an advanced solid tumor such as melanoma, head and neck, liver or kidney cancer.

The V gene is TRBV11-2, the J gene TRBJ2-3; 7 bases map to TRBD2. The CDR3 has 14 amino acids. J gave up 6 bases and V 4 bases, and 7 bases lay outside the gene matches. CDR1 SGHAT and CDR2 FQNNGV come from the germline V gene. The CDR3 DNA follows: TGTGCCAGCAGCTGGGGGGGAGGGAAGGATACGCAGTATTTT. Protein sequence: CASSWGGGKDTQYF.

V and J are TRBV7-8 and TRBJ1-1; no clear D gene. V lost 1 base, J lost 7 bases, and 13 bases lay in between. Germline loops: CDR1 SGHVS, CDR2 FQNEAQ. The CDR3 totals 14 residues. The chain's CDR3 is CASSLVRGVNEAFF. The CDR3 DNA sequence: TGTGCCAGCAGCTTAGTACGCGGGGTCAATGAAGCTTTCTTT.

In DNA form, the CDR3 reads TGTGCCAGCAGCCACAGGGTCAAGCCCCAGCATTTT. As protein: CASSHRVKPQHF. This chain uses TRBV7-8 with TRBJ1-5; a weak D match, TRBD1 (6 bases). This CDR3 comprises 12 residues. Germline CDR1 and CDR2: SGHVS and FQNEAQ. The V gene lost 5 bases and the J gene lost 8 bases, with 10 bases spanning the gap.

The V call is TRBV28, the J call TRBJ1-5, with a possible D match to TRBD1 (6 bases). Trimming took off 2 bases at V and 9 bases at J, with 11 bases between the two ends. The CDR3 has 13 residues. Germline CDR1 MDHEN, CDR2 SYDVKM. The DNA of the CDR3 is TGTGCCAGCAGTTTAGGAGGAGGGGGGCCCCAGCATTTT. Its protein is CASSLGGGGPQHF. The variable domain in full, completed from reference TRBV28 and TRBJ1-5, reads DVKVTQSSRYLVKRTGEKVFLECVQDMDHENMFWYRQDPGLGLRLIYFSYDVKMKEKGDIPEGYSVSREKKERFSLILESASTNQTSMYLCASSLGGGGPQHFGDGTRLSIL.

The chain is built from TRBV14 and TRBJ1-2; unclear D gene. The length of the CDR3 is 14 residues. CDR1 and CDR2 from the germline V gene are SGHDN and FVKESK. The V end lost 0 bases, the J end lost 4 bases, and 9 bases lay between the germline ends. The CDR3 region has the DNA TGTGCCAGCAGCCAAGATGCCAGGCGCTATGGCTACACCTTC. Its translation is CASSQDARRYGYTF. The entire variable domain, with the rest obtained from reference TRBV14 and TRBJ1-2, is as follows: EAGVTQFPSHSVIEKGQTVTLRCDPISGHDNLYWYRRVMGKEIKFLLHFVKESKQDESGMPNNRFLAERTGGTYSTLKVQPAELEDSGVYFCASSQDARRYGYTFGSGTRLTVV.

The J gene is TRBJ2-2, the V gene TRBV5-8, with D unresolved. The CDR3 has 15 residues. Germline loops: CDR1 SGHTS, CDR2 YDEGEE. Trimming removed 6 bases at V and 8 bases at J, with 20 bases between. The CDR3 nucleotides read TGTGCCAGCAACCTTCCGGGCGGTCAATCTGGGGAGCTGTTTTTT. It specifies CASNLPGGQSGELFF. The full variable domain, its missing parts supplied by reference TRBV5-8 and TRBJ2-2, is EAGVTQSPTHLIKTRGQQATLRCSPISGHTSVYWYQQALGLGLQFLLWYDEGEERNRGNFPPRFSGRQFPNYSSELNVNALELEDSALYLCASNLPGGQSGELFFGEGSRLTVL.

This chain connects TRBV29-1 to TRBJ2-1, with 9 bases aligning to TRBD2. V lost 2 bases and J lost 4; bases outside the gene matches: 6. CDR1 and CDR2 from the germline V gene are SQVTM and ANQGSEA. The CDR3 consists of 15 residues. CDR3 sequence (DNA): TGCAGCGTTGAACTTTCGACTAGCGGATACAATGAGCAGTTCTTC. Translation: CSVELSTSGYNEQFF.

The J gene is TRBJ2-3, the V gene TRBV5-1, with 8 bases lining up with TRBD1. From germline, CDR1 is SGHRS and CDR2 YFSETQ. The CDR3 has 16 residues. Trimming cost V 0 bases and J 4 bases; bases outside gene matches: 7. The DNA of the CDR3 is TGCGCCAGCAGCTTGGGGGCAGGGGGCAGGTCAGATACGCAGTATTTT. Translation: CASSLGAGGRSDTQYF.

The chain is built from TRBV15 and TRBJ2-3, with 12 bases matching TRBD2. V trimming: 3 bases; J trimming: 5 bases; junction bases outside the gene matches: 12. Germline CDR1 is LNHNV and CDR2 is YYDKDF (reference sequence). The CDR3 spans 18 residues. CDR3 region: CATSSLPLAGGRVDTQYF. DNA for the CDR3: TGTGCCACCAGCAGCCTCCCTCTAGCGGGAGGGCGCGTAGATACGCAGTATTTT.

The chain couples TRBV29-1 to TRBJ1-1; D call uncertain. Germline V gene lookup returns CDR1 SQVTM and CDR2 ANQGSEA. Trimming took 4 bases from V and 0 from J, leaving 9 bases between them. The CDR3 covers 13 residues. The CDR3, as DNA: TGCAGCGTTGCCCCACGGCTGAACACTGAAGCTTTCTTT. It translates to CSVAPRLNTEAFF.

This clone was counted once. V is TRBV2 and J is TRBJ1-2, with 12 bases lining up with TRBD1. Trimming cost V 6 bases and J 6 bases; bases outside gene matches: 2. CDR1 and CDR2 (germline): SNHLY, FYNNEI. This CDR3 region has 13 residues. The CDR3 DNA is TGTGCCAGCAGGGGACAGGGGGCGAATGGCTACACCTTC. Its translation: CASRGQGANGYTF.

This sequence joins TRBV5-1 and TRBJ2-5; 7 nucleotides line up with TRBD1. CDR3 length: 17 amino acids. V was clipped by 4 bases and J by 4 bases; unmatched bases: 16. The germline CDR1 and CDR2 sequences are SGHRS and YFSETQ. The CDR3 here is CASSPHQDRAPGETQYF. The CDR3 DNA is TGCGCCAGCAGCCCGCACCAAGACAGGGCCCCAGGAGAGACCCAGTACTTC.

The V and J genes are TRBV10-3 and TRBJ2-7, with D possibly being TRBD1 (5 bases). The V gene's germline CDR1 is ENHRY and CDR2 SYGVKD. The CDR3 runs 16 residues. The V end was cut by 0 bases, the J end by 6 bases, with 18 bases between. The CDR3 DNA reads TGTGCCATCAGTGAGTCGGGCTGGCAGGGTGAGTCCGAGCAGTACTTC. Translated, it gives CAISESGWQGESEQYF.

This clone was observed a few times. The chain uses TRBV27 and TRBJ1-4, with TRBD1 matching over 10 bases. J gave up 10 bases and V 5 bases, and 10 bases lay outside the gene matches. Germline values: CDR1 MNHEY, CDR2 SMNVEV (reference sequence). CDR3 length equals 15 residues. This chain's CDR3 is CASSGRTGGSGKLFF. In DNA form, the CDR3 reads TGTGCCAGCAGTGGGCGGACAGGGGGGAGCGGAAAACTGTTTTTT.

V gene TRBV9 combines with J gene TRBJ2-6; D is uncertain. The CDR3 runs to 16 residues. The germline V gene encodes CDR1 SGDLS and CDR2 YYNGEE. With 4 bases removed from V and 0 bases from J, the gap between germline ends came to 11 bases. The CDR3 region is CASSPDRRSGANVLTF. CDR3 bases: TGTGCCAGCAGCCCGGATCGTCGCTCTGGGGCCAACGTCCTGACTTTC.

The V gene is TRBV6-5, the J gene TRBJ2-7; D call uncertain. The V gene's germline CDR1 is MNHEY and CDR2 SVGAGI. The V end lost 6 bases, the J end lost 4 bases, and 13 bases lay between the germline ends. The CDR3 is made up of 13 amino acids. The CDR3, as DNA: TGTGCCAGCAGAACCCCTTACCCTTACGAGCAGTACTTC. This encodes CASRTPYPYEQYF.

The CDR3 protein is CASTETGKPYNEQFF. The CDR3 DNA follows: TGTGCCAGTACCGAGACAGGGAAGCCCTACAATGAGCAGTTCTTC. This sequence joins TRBV19 and TRBJ2-1; TRBD1 matches at 7 bases. Unmatched junction bases numbered 8, after V lost 7 bases and J lost 2 bases. CDR3 size: 15 residues. Germline CDR1 is LNHDA and CDR2 is SQIVND (reference sequence).

This chain uses TRBV12-5 with TRBJ1-4; D remains unclear. V gave up 5 bases and J gave up 5 bases, with 6 bases separating them. This CDR3 has 12 residues. The germline CDR1 and CDR2 sequences are LGHNT and FRNRAP. This CDR3 is CASGRTNEKLFF. The DNA of the CDR3 is TGTGCTAGTGGTCGGACGAATGAAAAACTGTTTTTT.

This rearrangement joins TRBV5-6 to TRBJ2-3; tentatively, D is TRBD2 (6 bases). The V and J ends lost 1 base and 0 bases respectively, with 9 bases between them. Germline assignment: CDR1 SGHDT and CDR2 YYEEEE. The CDR3 contains 15 residues. CDR3 amino acids: CASSLLAASTDTQYF. For the CDR3, the DNA is TGTGCCAGCAGCTTGTTAGCGGCTAGCACAGATACGCAGTATTTT.

This clone was counted only a few times. The chain uses TRBV14 and TRBJ1-2, with D perhaps TRBD1 (6 bases). The CDR3 has 14 residues. V lost 3 bases, J lost 8 bases, and 16 bases lay in between. Germline V gives CDR1 SGHDN, CDR2 FVKESK. The CDR3 DNA is TGTGCCAGCAGCCAGCCCCCTTGGGGGCTAGGCTACACCTTC. Amino acids: CASSQPPWGLGYTF.

The rearrangement joins TRBV30 to TRBJ1-2; no firm D call. CDR1 and CDR2 (germline): GTSNPN, SVGIG (reference sequence). Between the trimmed V and J ends, which lost 5 bases and 4 bases, there was a span of 11 bases. The CDR3 has 12 amino acids. This CDR3 reads CAWGVNRYGYTF. CDR3 in DNA: TGTGCCTGGGGGGTCAACCGCTATGGCTACACCTTC. Drawing the rest from reference TRBV30 and TRBJ1-2, the complete variable domain is SQTIHQWPATLVQPVGSPLSLECTVEGTSNPNLYWYRQAAGRGLQLLFYSVGIGQISSEVPQNLSASRPQDRQFILSSKKLLLSDSGFYLCAWGVNRYGYTFGSGTRLTVV.

The chain couples TRBV5-4 to TRBJ2-7; no clear D. The germline V gene has CDR1 SGHNT and CDR2 YYREEE (reference sequence). Trimming stripped 0 bases from V and 3 bases from J, with 7 bases between. The CDR3 has 13 residues. CDR3 sequence: CASSLGGNYEQYF. CDR3 nucleotides: TGTGCCAGCAGCTTGGGTGGGAACTACGAGCAGTACTTC.

The chain joins TRBV11-3 to TRBJ2-7, with D possibly called TRBD1 or TRBD2 (5 bases each). The CDR3 has 14 amino acids. The V end was cut by 1 base, the J end by 2 bases, with 9 bases between. Germline values: CDR1 SGHNT, CDR2 YENEEA. The CDR3 bases are TGTGCCAGCAGCTTAGGAGGGGAGCCCTACGAGCAGTACTTC. As protein: CASSLGGEPYEQYF.

The V and J genes are TRBV11-2 and TRBJ2-7; no clear D. The germline V gene encodes CDR1 SGHAT and CDR2 FQNNGV. There are 14 residues in the CDR3. The V end lost 1 base, the J end lost 4 bases, and 11 bases lay between the germline ends. This CDR3 reads CASSLAGSRYEQYF. CDR3 sequence (DNA): TGTGCCAGCAGCTTAGCGGGCAGCCGATACGAGCAGTACTTC.

The gene calls are TRBV4-2 and TRBJ2-4, with D possibly being TRBD2 (6 bases). Germline V lookup: CDR1 LGHNA, CDR2 YNFKEQ. Between the trimmed V and J ends, which lost 5 bases and 5 bases, there was a span of 22 bases. This CDR3 contains 17 residues. The CDR3 DNA reads as TGTGCCAGCAGCTCCTACGGTTTCGGGAGTGCGGAAAACATTCAGTACTTC. Its protein is CASSSYGFGSAENIQYF.

The CDR3 DNA reads as TGTGCCACCAGCGGGAGACAGGGATCTGGAAACACCATATATTTT. It is translated as CATSGRQGSGNTIYF. The gene calls are TRBV15 and TRBJ1-3; 7 nucleotides agree with TRBD1. The CDR3 length is 15 residues. J lost 1 base, V lost 5 bases, and 5 bases had no gene match. Germline V gene lookup returns CDR1 LNHNV and CDR2 YYDKDF (reference sequence).

The V gene is TRBV19, the J gene TRBJ1-1; D ambiguous. Looked up from germline, CDR1 is LNHDA and CDR2 is SQIVND (reference sequence). The CDR3 is 14 residues long. Between the trimmed V and J ends, which lost 6 bases and 3 bases, there was a span of 14 bases. Here the CDR3 DNA reads TGTGCCAGTAGCCCCGTGGGTATAGACACTGAAGCTTTCTTT. Translated, it gives CASSPVGIDTEAFF.

The chain combines TRBV5-1 with TRBJ2-7, with D perhaps matching TRBD1 or TRBD2 (5 bases each). V was pared by 1 base and J by 6 bases, with 14 bases between. This CDR3 spans 14 amino acids. CDR1 and CDR2 (germline): SGHRS, YFSETQ. The CDR3 loop reads CASSLPGARVEQYF. CDR3 coding DNA: TGCGCCAGCAGCTTGCCCGGGGCCAGGGTCGAGCAGTACTTC.

This chain uses TRBV6-6 with TRBJ1-1; D is unresolved. Germline-derived CDR1 and CDR2 are MNHNY and SVGAGI (reference sequence). V was shortened by 0 bases and J by 2 bases, with 4 bases between the two germline ends. The length of the CDR3 is 13 residues. The CDR3 region is CASSYSQNTEAFF. As DNA, the CDR3 is TGTGCCAGCAGTTACTCGCAAAACACTGAAGCTTTCTTT.

This clone was seen just once. The chain combines TRBV9 with TRBJ2-5; TRBD2 might be the D (5 bases). Germline values: CDR1 SGDLS, CDR2 YYNGEE. Trimming cost V 0 bases and J 5 bases, with 5 bases left between them. This CDR3 has 12 amino acids. This CDR3 reads CASSVGGETQYF. CDR3 nucleotide sequence: TGTGCCAGCAGCGTAGGAGGGGAGACCCAGTACTTC.